The clone carrying this TCR beta chain appeared a few times. This entry is derived from a study of early T cells in non-severe SARS-CoV-2 infection. At the level of the study: Chains stayed unpaired after sequencing of bulk RNA from unsorted whole blood.

Each cDNA molecule carried a unique molecular identifier. TCRdb fed the 5' RACE reads into MiXCR, producing one record per CDR3 protein. The repertoire holds 25,000 to 30,000 distinct CDR3 sequences, with less than 6.5% as singletons. CDR3 length: 14 amino acids. V lost 2 bases, J lost 6 bases, and 11 bases lay in between. CDR1 is SGHVS and CDR2 is FQNEAQ in the germline V gene. The J gene is TRBJ2-1, the V gene TRBV7-8; D not resolved. This TCR derives from an adult who was a healthcare worker with PCR-confirmed SARS-CoV-2 infection or an uninfected control (not recorded which). Sequencing was carried out using whole blood. The DNA for the CDR3 is TGTGCCAGCAGCTTAACCCTGGACCTCAATGAGCAGTTCTTC. Its translation is CASSLTLDLNEQFF.